This T cell receptor beta chain was retrieved from a study of blood T cell repertoires in COVID-19. Whole-study context: Donors in the United States, Italy and Spain gave samples during acute or convalescent COVID-19. PBMCs, B-cell-depleted T cells, or T cells provided the cDNA or gDNA that made up the material.

The authors' processing: Reference gene primer amplification yielded estimated nucleated cell counts. Data came from immunoSEQ multiplex PCR; TCRdb stores just in-frame clones and leaves some out. The DNA was the basis for D and trimming; V, J and clone size are from that table. Of around 130,000 clones in the sample, less than 85% were seen once. This clone was counted once. The germline V gene has CDR1 LGHNA and CDR2 YSLEER. Germline trimming cut 0 bases from V and 1 base from J; bases unmatched to any gene: 7. The CDR3 has 18 amino acids. The sample comprised peripheral blood. This sequence was found in a woman at least 80 years old with acute or convalescent COVID-19. V and J are TRBV4-3 and TRBJ2-3; 10 nucleotides agree with TRBD2. Here the CDR3 DNA reads TGCGCCAGCAGCCAAGATTTCATAGCGGGAGGTGGCACAGATACGCAGTATTTT. This encodes CASSQDFIAGGGTDTQYF.